This T cell receptor (beta chain) was sequenced in a study of shared clonotypes between healthy human individuals. Study results and limitations: Naive CD4 clonotypes were shared across a few donors at roughly 5%.

CDR3 size: 15 residues. Germline CDR1 WNHNN, CDR2 SYGVQD (reference sequence). With V trimmed by 4 bases and J by 2 bases, 5 bases remained unmatched. Deep was the level at which the assay was run. Sequencing used immunoSEQ multiplex PCR; TCRdb keeps in-frame clones, though not all of them. The table includes 2.5 million or so clones, 90% to 95% detected once. Concerning this clone: Its specificity is not known.

The TCR sequence derives from a man aged 18 to 35 in good health. The sample taken for sequencing was naive CD4+ T cells sorted from blood. As for subset: CD45RA+ positively selected. The chain uses TRBV10-1 and TRBJ1-1; 9 nucleotides match TRBD1. The CDR3 loop is CASSGGTGLNTEAFF. The CDR3 nucleotides read TGCGCCAGCAGTGGCGGGACAGGGCTCAACACTGAAGCTTTCTTT.